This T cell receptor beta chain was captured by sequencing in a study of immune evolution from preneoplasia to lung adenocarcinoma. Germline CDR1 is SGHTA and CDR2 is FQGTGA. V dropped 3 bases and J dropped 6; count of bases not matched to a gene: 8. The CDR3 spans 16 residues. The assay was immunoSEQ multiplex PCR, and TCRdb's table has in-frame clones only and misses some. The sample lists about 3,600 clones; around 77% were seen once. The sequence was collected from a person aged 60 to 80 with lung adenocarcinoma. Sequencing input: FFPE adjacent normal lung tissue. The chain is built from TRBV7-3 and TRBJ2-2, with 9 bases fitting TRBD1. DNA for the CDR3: TGTGCCAGCAGCTTGGGGGGGACAGGGTTTTCCGGGGAGCTGTTTTTT. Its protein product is CASSLGGTGFSGELFF.